The rows below give T cell receptor beta chains drawn from one sample of a study of PD-L1 blockade in urothelial cancer. Clones were read by immunoSEQ multiplex PCR, and TCRdb kept only the in-frame ones, dropping some. This table has about 80,000 clones, roughly 90% appearing once. Here the sequenced sample was PBMCs, taken around atezolizumab (anti-PD-L1) treatment. The source of these receptors is a woman between 65 and 79 years old with urothelial cancer. The CDR3 runs from the conserved cysteine through the conserved F or W. The D gene is left open where the match is weak. Expanded clones get a size class; other rows say once, few or many, or leave the size out.

d_gene,abundance,j_gene,v_gene,CDR3nt,CDR3aa
TRBD1,once,TRBJ2-7,TRBV29-1,TGCAGCGTTGAATTTGGGACAGGGGCGTACGAGCAGTACTTC,CSVEFGTGAYEQYF
TRBD2,.,TRBJ2-5,TRBV5-4,TGTGCCAGCAGCTTTGACGGGGGGGCGGTCGAGACCCAGTACTTC,CASSFDGGAVETQYF
.,.,TRBJ2-7,TRBV13,TGTGCCAGCAGCTTAGGTCCCTCCACTACGCACGAGCAGTACTTC,CASSLGPSTTHEQYF
.,.,TRBJ2-5,TRBV6-6,TGTGCCAGCGCAGGGCGGGAGACCCAGTACTTC,CASAGRETQYF
.,.,TRBJ1-1,TRBV5-5,TGTGCCAGCAGCTGGGGGCTTAACACTGAAGCTTTCTTT,CASSWGLNTEAFF
.,once,TRBJ2-2,TRBV29-1,TGCAGCGTTGCGGGGCGGGACCGACCAGCCACCGGGGAGCTGTTTTTT,CSVAGRDRPATGELFF
.,.,TRBJ1-1,TRBV28,TGTGCCAGCAGCACCCTGAGCGTGAACACTGAAGCTTTCTTT,CASSTLSVNTEAFF
TRBD1,.,TRBJ1-5,TRBV5-1,TGCGCCAGCAGGGACAGGGGAGACCAGCCCCAGCATTTT,CASRDRGDQPQHF
.,.,TRBJ2-1,TRBV19,TGTGCCAGTAGTATAGGCCAAACTACGTACAATGAGCAGTTCTTC,CASSIGQTTYNEQFF
.,.,TRBJ2-1,TRBV28,TGTGCCAGCAGTTTGTCAGAGGGTGAGCAGTTCTTC,CASSLSEGEQFF
TRBD2,.,TRBJ2-1,TRBV5-4,TGTGCCAGCAGCGGGACTAGCGGGAGTCTTATTTACAATGAGCAGTTCTTC,CASSGTSGSLIYNEQFF
TRBD2,.,TRBJ2-1,TRBV27,TGTGCCAGCAGGGGACTAGCGGGAGGGCAAAATGAGCAGTTCTTC,CASRGLAGGQNEQFF
TRBD2,.,TRBJ2-1,TRBV7-8,TGTGCCAGCAGCCCTTGGACTAGCGGGGGATACAATGAGCAGTTCTTC,CASSPWTSGGYNEQFF
TRBD2,.,TRBJ2-3,TRBV7-6,TGTGCCAGCAGCTTAGTACCTAGCGGGGGCCCAGATACGCAGTATTTT,CASSLVPSGGPDTQYF
.,.,TRBJ1-2,TRBV28,TGTGCCAGCAGTATCCTAGTAGGCCTTACCGATGGCTACACCTTC,CASSILVGLTDGYTF
.,.,TRBJ2-5,TRBV2,TGTGCCAGCAGTGAGGGAGGCGATATTGAGTACTTC,CASSEGGDIEYF
.,.,TRBJ1-4,TRBV11-2,TGTGCCAGCAGCTTGAGGGCTTTCAATGAAAAACTGTTTTTT,CASSLRAFNEKLFF
TRBD1,.,TRBJ2-7,TRBV27,TGTGCCAGCAGTCCAGGGACAGGCTACGAGCAGTACTTC,CASSPGTGYEQYF
TRBD1,.,TRBJ2-2,TRBV28,TGTGCCAGCAGCCCGACAGGGGGCGTCACCGGGGAGCTGTTTTTT,CASSPTGGVTGELFF
.,.,TRBJ2-2,TRBV4-1,TGCGCCAGCAGCCAAGGGCGAGGGAGAGGCTTTGGGGAGCTGTTTTTT,CASSQGRGRGFGELFF
.,.,TRBJ1-2,TRBV4-3,TGCGCCAGCAGCCAGACCAGGGCGCTTAACTATGGCTACACCTTC,CASSQTRALNYGYTF
.,.,TRBJ1-2,TRBV7-8,TGTGCCAGCAGTCTAGAGAGTTATGGCTACACCTTC,CASSLESYGYTF
.,.,TRBJ1-1,TRBV5-1,TGCGCCAGCAGCTTGGTTTGGGGGCCGGACACTGAAGCTTTCTTT,CASSLVWGPDTEAFF
.,.,TRBJ2-5,TRBV6-6,TGTGCCAGCAGTTCCTCCGGGACAAAACAAGAGACCCAGTACTTC,CASSSSGTKQETQYF
.,.,TRBJ2-3,TRBV29-1,TGCAGCGTTGAAGAGGATGTCAGGGAAGCAGATACGCAGTATTTT,CSVEEDVREADTQYF
.,.,TRBJ1-2,TRBV7-8,TGTGCCAGCAGCCCGCGGGAAGAAAACTATGGCTACACCTTC,CASSPREENYGYTF
TRBD1,.,TRBJ2-7,TRBV7-6,TGTGCCAGCAGCCTGGGACAGGGGAGAGAGCAGTACTTC,CASSLGQGREQYF
TRBD1,once,TRBJ1-1,TRBV9,TGTGCCAGCAGCCAGACAGGGGGCCGCACTGAAGCTTTCTTT,CASSQTGGRTEAFF
TRBD1,.,TRBJ2-7,TRBV5-1,TGCGCCAGCAGCGTAACCGGGACAGGGGCTTTCCACGAGCAGTACTTC,CASSVTGTGAFHEQYF
TRBD2,.,TRBJ2-1,TRBV29-1,TGCAGCTTCCCCGGGGGGGCTAGCGGTTACAATGAGCAGTTCTTC,CSFPGGASGYNEQFF
TRBD1,few,TRBJ1-2,TRBV15,TGTGCCACCAGCAGAGATTATGGGACAGCGGCTGGCTACACCTTC,CATSRDYGTAAGYTF
.,.,TRBJ2-1,TRBV5-1,TGCGCCAGCAGCTTGGGCTACCCCTCCTACAATGAGCAGTTCTTC,CASSLGYPSYNEQFF
TRBD2,.,TRBJ2-7,TRBV27,TGTGCCAGCAGTTCGCTAGCGGGAGGGCTCTACGAGCAGTACTTC,CASSSLAGGLYEQYF
.,.,TRBJ2-7,TRBV2,TGTGCCAGCAGTGAAGCGCAAGGGAGCTCCTACGAGCAGTACTTC,CASSEAQGSSYEQYF
TRBD1,.,TRBJ1-2,TRBV2,TGTGCCAGCAGTGAAGCTGGGACAGCTTATGGCTACACCTTC,CASSEAGTAYGYTF
.,.,TRBJ1-4,TRBV5-1,TGCGCCAGCAGCTTCGGGGGGGCGACAGATCCAACTAATGAAAAACTGTTTTTT,CASSFGGATDPTNEKLFF
TRBD1,.,TRBJ2-3,TRBV25-1,TGTGCCAGCAGTGGTAGGACAGGGGGCGCAAGAAACACAGATACGCAGTATTTT,CASSGRTGGARNTDTQYF
.,.,TRBJ2-5,TRBV5-6,TGTGCCAGCAGCTTGACAGGAACAGAGACCCAGTACTTC,CASSLTGTETQYF
.,.,TRBJ1-6,TRBV6-5,TGTGCCAGCAGTCGCACCCAATTGGGAGGTTCACCCCTCCACTTT,CASSRTQLGGSPLHF
.,.,TRBJ1-2,TRBV10-3,TGTGCCATCAGTGATAGGGGGAGTAACTATGGCTACACCTTC,CAISDRGSNYGYTF
TRBD1,.,TRBJ2-7,TRBV18,TGTGCCAGCTCACCTAGACAGGGTACCTACGAGCAGTACTTC,CASSPRQGTYEQYF
TRBD2,.,TRBJ2-5,TRBV28,TGTGCCAGCAGTGTGAGCGGGAGTAGTCGAGAGACCCAGTACTTC,CASSVSGSSRETQYF
TRBD2,.,TRBJ2-1,TRBV2,TGTGCCAGCAGCGGACTAGCGGCCTACAATGAGCAGTTCTTC,CASSGLAAYNEQFF
TRBD1,.,TRBJ1-3,TRBV7-2,TGTGCCAGCAGCTTATGGGGGACAGGGCATTCTGGAAACACCATATATTTT,CASSLWGTGHSGNTIYF